These T cell receptor beta chains were read from a single sample in a study of T cells after yellow fever vaccination. MiXCR, run by TCRdb on the 5' RACE reads, gives a single entry per CDR3 protein. The repertoire includes 150,000 to 200,000 distinct CDR3 sequences, approximately 10% of them detected once, and about 38% sits in the top ten. The sequences come from CD8+ T cells sorted from PBMCs, collected 15 days after the yellow fever booster vaccination. The source of these receptors is a young man who received the YFV17D yellow fever vaccine. The CDR3 runs from the conserved cysteine through the conserved F or W. A D gene is named only where the DNA matches it firmly. The size field is filled for only some rows; it gives once, few, many or a size class.

size	length	V	D	J	DNA	CDR3
-	16	TRBV2	-	TRBJ1-1	TGTGCCAGCAGTGAAGACAGAGTTTTTTTGAACACTGAAGCTTTCTTT	CASSEDRVFLNTEAFF
-	14	TRBV18	-	TRBJ2-7	TGTGCCAGCTCACCCGGGACAACAACCTACGAGCAGTACTTC	CASSPGTTTYEQYF
-	16	TRBV5-1	TRBD2	TRBJ2-5	TGCGCCAGCAGCTTAGGACTAGCGGGGGGACAAGAGACCCAGTACTTC	CASSLGLAGGQETQYF
once	16	TRBV12-3/TRBV12-4	-	TRBJ2-1	TGTGCCAGCAGCCCGACCGGGGGGCCCCGCGAGGATGAGCAGTTCTTC	CASSPTGGPREDEQFF
-	14	TRBV6-5	-	TRBJ1-1	TGTGCCAGCAGTTACCGGACAGCGAACACTGAAGCTTTCTTT	CASSYRTANTEAFF
few	17	TRBV6-2/TRBV6-3	TRBD2	TRBJ2-1	TGTGCCAGCAGTTACTCGGGGGAGCTAGCGGGGTACAATGAGCAGTTCTTC	CASSYSGELAGYNEQFF
many	16	TRBV5-1	TRBD2	TRBJ2-3	TGCGCCAGCAGCACCGGACTAGCGGGGCCTCCGGGTACGCAGTATTTT	CASSTGLAGPPGTQYF
-	15	TRBV4-2	-	TRBJ2-1	TGTGCCAGCAGCCAACGAGTAGTAGTGCATAATGAGCAGTTCTTC	CASSQRVVVHNEQFF
-	15	TRBV25-1	-	TRBJ2-2	TGTGCCAGCACCTCAACAGGGCCAAGGACCGGGGAGCTGTTTTTT	CASTSTGPRTGELFF
-	16	TRBV3-1	TRBD2	TRBJ2-1	TGTGCCAGCAGCCACATCGGGGGGTTTTTCTACAATGAGCAGTTCTTC	CASSHIGGFFYNEQFF
few	19	TRBV7-2	-	TRBJ1-2	TGTGCCAGCAGCACTCCCGTAAACAGGGATAAAGGATCCGACTATGGCTACACCTTC	CASSTPVNRDKGSDYGYTF
-	15	TRBV27	TRBD2	TRBJ2-1	TGTGCCAGCAGTATAGCGGGGGGACTGTACAATGAGCAGTTCTTC	CASSIAGGLYNEQFF
many	15	TRBV7-6	TRBD1	TRBJ1-1	TGTGCCAGCAGCCAGGGGACAGGACTGAACACTGAAGCTTTCTTT	CASSQGTGLNTEAFF
few	16	TRBV6-1	TRBD2	TRBJ2-1	TGTGCCAGCAGCACTACTAGCGGGGGTTCCTACAATGAGCAGTTCTTC	CASSTTSGGSYNEQFF
few	14	TRBV2	TRBD2	TRBJ2-2	TGTGCCAGCGAAGCGGGGGCAGACACCGGGGAGCTGTTTTTT	CASEAGADTGELFF
few	15	TRBV19	TRBD1	TRBJ2-3	TGTGCCAGTAGTATGGGACAGGGTTGGACAGATACGCAGTATTTT	CASSMGQGWTDTQYF
few	13	TRBV3-1	-	TRBJ2-3	TGTGCCAGCACCGAGGATAACACAGATACGCAGTATTTT	CASTEDNTDTQYF
many	16	TRBV5-5	-	TRBJ2-5	TGTGCCAGCAGCTTTTACGGCTACTCCAGGAAGGAGACCCAGTACTTC	CASSFYGYSRKETQYF
-	17	TRBV27	-	TRBJ2-5	TGTGCCAGCAGTTCTGACGCGACGACCGGGCCCGAAAGGGTACAGTACTTC	CASSSDATTGPERVQYF
many	13	TRBV7-7	-	TRBJ2-5	TGTGCCAGCAGGCAGGACGCCCGGGAGACCCAGTACTTC	CASRQDARETQYF
-	16	TRBV12-3/TRBV12-4	TRBD1	TRBJ1-2	TGTGCCAGCAGTCCCGTCTGGGACAGGGAATACTATGGCTACACCTTC	CASSPVWDREYYGYTF
-	15	TRBV9	-	TRBJ1-6	TGTGCCAGCAGCGTAGGGGGCTCCTATAATTCACCCCTCCACTTT	CASSVGGSYNSPLHF
-	15	TRBV5-1	TRBD1	TRBJ2-7	TGCGCCAGCAGCTGGGGACAGGGGATAGGGGACGAGCAGTACTTC	CASSWGQGIGDEQYF
many	15	TRBV9	TRBD1	TRBJ2-3	TGTGCCAGCAGCGACCGGGACAGGCTCCTTAATACGCAGTATTTT	CASSDRDRLLNTQYF
few	16	TRBV4-1	-	TRBJ1-1	TGCGCCAGCAGCCCCGCCCGGGGGGTTACGAACACTGAAGCTTTCTTT	CASSPARGVTNTEAFF
few	14	TRBV6-6	-	TRBJ1-5	TGTGCCAGCAGTTACTCGATTCATGATCAGCCCCAGCATTTT	CASSYSIHDQPQHF
-	15	TRBV7-2	-	TRBJ1-1	TGTGCCAGCACCAGTATGAGACAGGTCCGTACTGAAGCTTTCTTT	CASTSMRQVRTEAFF
few	13	TRBV6-5	-	TRBJ2-2	TGTGCCAGCAGTTACTCGGAAGGTTGGGAGCTGTTTTTT	CASSYSEGWELFF
few	15	TRBV20-1	-	TRBJ2-4	TGCAGTGCTACGGACCGAGAGGTAGCCAAAAACATTCAGTACTTC	CSATDREVAKNIQYF
few	14	TRBV6-2/TRBV6-3	-	TRBJ1-1	TGTGCCAGCAGTTACATCTCGGGAAGCACTGAAGCTTTCTTT	CASSYISGSTEAFF
-	16	TRBV7-9	-	TRBJ2-5	TGTGCCAGCAGCTCTCTAGGGCCAGCCGGGGAAGAGACCCAGTACTTC	CASSSLGPAGEETQYF
few	12	TRBV20-1	-	TRBJ2-7	TGCAGTGCTAGAGTGGCGGGCTACGAGCAGTACTTC	CSARVAGYEQYF
-	15	TRBV20-1	TRBD2	TRBJ2-5	TGCAGTGCTACCCCCCGCGGGGGGTATCAAGAGACCCAGTACTTC	CSATPRGGYQETQYF
few	17	TRBV9	-	TRBJ2-1	TGTGCCAGCAGCGTAGGAGGGGGACGATCCCTGTACAATGAGCAGTTCTTC	CASSVGGGRSLYNEQFF
-	15	TRBV5-5	-	TRBJ2-2	TGTGCCAGCAGCTTAACAGACATGGGAACCGGGGAGCTGTTTTTT	CASSLTDMGTGELFF
many	15	TRBV7-9	-	TRBJ2-3	TGTGCCAGCAGCTCCACGCGAACGGAGCTTGATACGCAGTATTTT	CASSSTRTELDTQYF
few	15	TRBV4-1	-	TRBJ1-1	TGCGCCAGCAGCCAAGAAGGCAACCCGAACACTGAAGCTTTCTTT	CASSQEGNPNTEAFF
few	14	TRBV7-6	-	TRBJ2-5	TGTGCCAGCAGCCGCCGGGGGGCCGGGGAGACCCAGTACTTC	CASSRRGAGETQYF
few	15	TRBV7-2	-	TRBJ2-2	TGTGCCAGCAGCTTAGCTCCAGGGTTCACCGGGGAGCTGTTTTTT	CASSLAPGFTGELFF
few	14	TRBV6-5	-	TRBJ2-2	TGTGCCAGCAGGGTCGGGATGAACACCGGGGAGCTGTTTTTT	CASRVGMNTGELFF
few	13	TRBV5-1	-	TRBJ1-1	TGCGCCAGCAGCTCCTTGCCGGGAGATGAAGCTTTCTTT	CASSSLPGDEAFF
-	15	TRBV7-9	TRBD1	TRBJ2-2	TGTGCCAGCAGCCGGGACAGGGGTGACGGCGGGGAGCTGTTTTTT	CASSRDRGDGGELFF
-	17	TRBV28	-	TRBJ1-1	TGTGCCAGCAGTTTACGGGGGCATAAGTCTTCGAACACTGAAGCTTTCTTT	CASSLRGHKSSNTEAFF
-	15	TRBV12-3/TRBV12-4	-	TRBJ1-1	TGTGCCAGCAGGGAAAAGGGGGGTATGAACACTGAAGCTTTCTTT	CASREKGGMNTEAFF
-	12	TRBV7-6	-	TRBJ2-5	TGTGCCAGCAGCATGGAGGACCGAGCCCAGTACTTC	CASSMEDRAQYF
-	13	TRBV7-6	-	TRBJ2-3	TGTGCCAGCAGCTCTCTAAGAAGTCTCTCGCAGTATTTT	CASSSLRSLSQYF
-	17	TRBV5-1	TRBD1	TRBJ1-2	TGCGCCAGCAGCTTGGCGGACAGGGGGCGTAGCCCATGGGGCTACACCTTC	CASSLADRGRSPWGYTF
-	15	TRBV5-1	TRBD1	TRBJ2-1	TGCGCCAGCAGCCCAAGGGACAGGGGGAATAATGAGCAGTTCTTC	CASSPRDRGNNEQFF
-	16	TRBV27	-	TRBJ1-2	TGTGCCAGCAGCTACAGGGACAACCCTTCTAACTATGGCTACACCTTC	CASSYRDNPSNYGYTF
-	14	TRBV4-2	-	TRBJ1-1	TGTGCCAGCAGCCGCCGTCAGGGTTCCACTGAAGCTTTCTTT	CASSRRQGSTEAFF
many	12	TRBV12-3/TRBV12-4	-	TRBJ2-3	TGTGCCAGCAGTTTATTCTCAGATACGCAGTATTTT	CASSLFSDTQYF
few	14	TRBV20-1	-	TRBJ1-1	TGCAGTGCTAGAGATTATGATTGGGGCCCCGAAGCTTTCTTT	CSARDYDWGPEAFF
many	13	TRBV29-1	-	TRBJ2-3	TGCAGCGTTGGTGGGGGGCATACAGATACGCAGTATTTT	CSVGGGHTDTQYF
many	13	TRBV29-1	-	TRBJ2-1	TGCAGCGCTAGCGATGGCTCCTACAATGAGCAGTTCTTC	CSASDGSYNEQFF
few	15	TRBV27	-	TRBJ2-4	TGTGCCAGCAGTTTGACAGCCCTTGGGGGGTACATTCAGTACTTC	CASSLTALGGYIQYF